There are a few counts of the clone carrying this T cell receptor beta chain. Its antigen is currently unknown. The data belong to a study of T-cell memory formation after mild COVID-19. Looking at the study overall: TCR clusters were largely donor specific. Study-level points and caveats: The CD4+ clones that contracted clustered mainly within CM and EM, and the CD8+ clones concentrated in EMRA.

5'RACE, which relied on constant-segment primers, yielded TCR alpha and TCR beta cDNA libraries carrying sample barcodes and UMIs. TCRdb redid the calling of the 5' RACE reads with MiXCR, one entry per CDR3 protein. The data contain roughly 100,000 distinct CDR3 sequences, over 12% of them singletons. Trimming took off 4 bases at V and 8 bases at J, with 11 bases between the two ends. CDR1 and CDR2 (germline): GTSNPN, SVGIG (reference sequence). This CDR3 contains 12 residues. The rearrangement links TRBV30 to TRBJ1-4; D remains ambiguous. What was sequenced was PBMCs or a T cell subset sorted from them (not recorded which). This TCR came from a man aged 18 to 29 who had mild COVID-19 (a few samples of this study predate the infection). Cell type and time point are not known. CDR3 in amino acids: CAWTAETEKLFF. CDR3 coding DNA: TGTGCCTGGACCGCGGAGACAGAAAAACTGTTTTTT.